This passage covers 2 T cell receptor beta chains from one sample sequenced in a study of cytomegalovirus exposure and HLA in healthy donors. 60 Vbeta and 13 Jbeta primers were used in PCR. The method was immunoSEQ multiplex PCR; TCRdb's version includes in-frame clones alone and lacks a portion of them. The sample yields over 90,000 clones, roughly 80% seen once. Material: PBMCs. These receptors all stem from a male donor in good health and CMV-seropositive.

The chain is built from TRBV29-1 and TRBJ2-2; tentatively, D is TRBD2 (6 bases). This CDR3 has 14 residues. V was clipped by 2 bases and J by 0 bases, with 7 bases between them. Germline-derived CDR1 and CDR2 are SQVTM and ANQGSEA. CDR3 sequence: CSVEPGANTGELFF. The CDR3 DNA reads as TGCAGCGTTGAACCGGGGGCGAACACCGGGGAGCTGTTTTTT.

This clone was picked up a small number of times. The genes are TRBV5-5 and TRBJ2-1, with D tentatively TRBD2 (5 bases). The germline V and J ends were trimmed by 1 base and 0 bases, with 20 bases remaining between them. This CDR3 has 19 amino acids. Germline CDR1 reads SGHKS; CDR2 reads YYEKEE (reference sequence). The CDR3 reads CASSLRSPGGGSSYNEQFF. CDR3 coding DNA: TGTGCCAGCAGCTTGAGATCTCCTGGCGGAGGCAGCTCCTACAATGAGCAGTTCTTC.